This is a list of T cell receptor beta chains from one sample in a study of T cell clonotyping in hematopoietic cell transplantation. Clones were read by immunoSEQ multiplex PCR, and TCRdb kept only the in-frame ones, dropping some. The sample holds 5,400 or so clones; around 30% are singletons and the top ten take 17%. The input for sequencing was peripheral blood mononuclear cells, taken before stem cell transplant. These receptors were collected from a man aged 50 to 59 with myelofibrosis. Some clones in this sample may be carry-over from other donors' samples. The CDR3 runs from the conserved cysteine through the conserved F or W. The D gene is left open where the match is weak. Only part of the rows carry a size: once, few, many, or a class if the clone is expanded.

TRBV30	few	.	TRBJ1-2	TGTGCCTGGAGTGTCGACAACTATTATGGCTACACCTTC	CAWSVDNYYGYTF
TRBV30	.	.	TRBJ1-2	TGTGCCTGGAGTGTACTGTTTGACGGGGCAGGGGTTGGTGGCTACACCTTC	CAWSVLFDGAGVGGYTF
TRBV30	.	TRBD2	TRBJ2-1	TGTGCCTGGAGCTTACCTTATACGGGGGGGCCAGGTGAGCAGTTCTTC	CAWSLPYTGGPGEQFF
TRBV29-1	few	.	TRBJ1-2	TGCAGCGCCGGTTGGGAGAGAGAAGGCACCTTC	CSAGWEREGTF
TRBV6-5	medium-sized	.	TRBJ2-1	TGTGCCAGCAGTTACGGGGGACCAACAAATGAGCAGTTCTTC	CASSYGGPTNEQFF
TRBV25-1	few	TRBD2	TRBJ2-7	TGTGCCAGCAGTGCCGGGACGGGGGGTAGGGAGCAGTACTTC	CASSAGTGGREQYF
TRBV29-1	few	.	TRBJ2-7	TGCAGCGTTGAGGCAGGAGCCTACGAGCAGTACTTC	CSVEAGAYEQYF
TRBV28	few	TRBD1	TRBJ1-5	TGTGCCAGCAGCGACAGGGCGAGCAATCAGCCCCAGCATTTT	CASSDRASNQPQHF
TRBV30	few	.	TRBJ1-5	TGTGCCTGGAGTTTAAGGGACGGCCAGCCCCAGCATTTT	CAWSLRDGQPQHF
TRBV6-5	.	TRBD2	TRBJ2-5	TGTGCCAGCAGTTACGCCCCTAGCGGAAAAGAGACCCAGTACTTC	CASSYAPSGKETQYF
TRBV5-1	.	.	TRBJ2-7	TGCGCCAGCAGCTACCGACAAGTAAGCTCCTACGAGCAGTACTTC	CASSYRQVSSYEQYF
TRBV30	.	.	TRBJ1-2	TGTGCCTGGAGTGGGTACTATGGCTACACCTTC	CAWSGYYGYTF
TRBV4-1	few	.	TRBJ2-7	TGCGCCAGCAGCCAAGACGGATACGAGCAGTACTTC	CASSQDGYEQYF
TRBV30	.	.	TRBJ1-5	TGTGCCTGGAGGGGGGGTGGAGGGCTCGTTACTCAGCCCCAGCATTTT	CAWRGGGGLVTQPQHF
TRBV6-5	.	TRBD2	TRBJ2-7	TGTGCCAGCAGTTACTCGAAGACTAGCGAAGGATACGAGCAGTACTTC	CASSYSKTSEGYEQYF
TRBV6-6	.	.	TRBJ1-1	TGTGCCAGCAGTTCGGGACTCCACACTGAAGCTTTCTTT	CASSSGLHTEAFF
TRBV5-4	few	TRBD2	TRBJ2-5	TGTGCCAGCAGCCTGGGCGGGACTAGCGGATCGACCCAGTACTTC	CASSLGGTSGSTQYF
TRBV30	few	.	TRBJ1-2	TGTGCCTGGCCCCGGGGGGAGAGAATAGAGAACTATGGCTACACCTTC	CAWPRGERIENYGYTF
TRBV25-1	.	.	TRBJ2-7	TGTGCCAGCAGTGAATATTGGGTCCACGAGCAGTACTTC	CASSEYWVHEQYF
TRBV6-5	.	.	TRBJ2-2	TGTGCCAGCAGTTACTCGACAGGCCTCACCGGGGAGCTGTTTTTT	CASSYSTGLTGELFF
TRBV7-6	medium-sized	.	TRBJ1-2	TGTGCCAGCAGCTTAGATGGAGGGGGGCTTGAAGGCTACACCTTC	CASSLDGGGLEGYTF
TRBV30	.	TRBD1	TRBJ2-7	TGTGCCTGGAGTTCTTGGACAGGGCTTTACGAGCAGTACTTC	CAWSSWTGLYEQYF
TRBV30	few	.	TRBJ2-2	TGTGCCTGGGGGCGGGGCGGGGAGCTGTTTTTT	CAWGRGGELFF
TRBV30	.	.	TRBJ2-3	TGTGCCTGGACCCCGGTAGGGGGGATCTGGGGGGGGGATACGCAGTATTTT	CAWTPVGGIWGGDTQYF
TRBV6-5	.	TRBD1	TRBJ2-1	TGTGCCAGCAGTTATTGGCAGACAGGGGATGAGCAGTTCTTC	CASSYWQTGDEQFF
TRBV9	few	TRBD1	TRBJ2-7	TGTGCCAGCAGCGTAGGCGGGGGACAGGGGGCTGGCTACGAGCAGTACTTC	CASSVGGGQGAGYEQYF
TRBV29-1	.	TRBD1	TRBJ1-2	TGCAGCGGGGACAGGGGGCCGGGGTCCTATGGCTACACCTTC	CSGDRGPGSYGYTF
TRBV6-5	.	.	TRBJ2-7	TGTGCCAGCAGCCCTTTATTTACCTACGAGCAGTACTTC	CASSPLFTYEQYF
TRBV29-1	few	.	TRBJ1-2	TGCAGCGTGGCCAGGGACCCTAACTATGGCTACACCTTC	CSVARDPNYGYTF
TRBV2	.	TRBD1	TRBJ2-7	TGTGCCAGCAGGGACAGGTACGAGCAGTACTTC	CASRDRYEQYF
TRBV2	few	TRBD1	TRBJ2-7	TGTGCCAGGGGCCAGGACAGGGCTGTCGAGCAGTACTTC	CARGQDRAVEQYF
TRBV6-5	few	.	TRBJ2-7	TGTGCCAGCAGTCGAGGGGGGGCGGTGAACGAGCAGTACTTC	CASSRGGAVNEQYF
TRBV4-2	.	.	TRBJ2-1	TGTGCCAGCAGCCAAGATGAAGGCCCTTTGGGGAATGAGCAGTTCTTC	CASSQDEGPLGNEQFF
TRBV6-5	.	.	TRBJ2-7	TGTGCCAGCAGTGATCGGGCTTCCTACGAGCAGTACTTC	CASSDRASYEQYF
TRBV6-5	.	.	TRBJ1-1	TGTACCAGCAGTTACCGAACGGAAAACACTGAAGCTTTCTTT	CTSSYRTENTEAFF
TRBV6-6	.	.	TRBJ2-1	TGTGCCAGCAGTTACTCTGGGACGGGAAACAATGAGCAGTTCTTC	CASSYSGTGNNEQFF